Below, 19 T cell receptor beta chains from the same sample are listed, as sequenced in a study of PD-L1 blockade in urothelial cancer. Sequenced by immunoSEQ multiplex PCR; TCRdb stores in-frame clones only, minus some. The sample has 45,000 to 60,000 clones; roughly 87% are singletons. The specimen comprised PBMCs, sampled around atezolizumab (anti-PD-L1) treatment. These receptors originate from a man in his 60s with urothelial cancer.

The gene calls are TRBV7-9 and TRBJ2-5, with D possibly TRBD2 on 6 matching bases. The CDR3 sequence is 14 residues long. Germline V CDR1 and CDR2: SEHNR, FQNEAQ (reference sequence). V was shortened by 5 bases and J by 7 bases, with 17 bases between the two germline ends. CDR3 DNA: TGTGCCAGCAGCGACCCGACGGGGACTGGGACCCAGTACTTC. It codes for CASSDPTGTGTQYF.

In its sample, this clone was seen once. The genes are TRBV7-9 and TRBJ1-2; D gene uncertain. Trimming pared 0 bases from V and 3 bases from J, leaving 5 bases between. This CDR3 comprises 13 residues. Germline loops: CDR1 SEHNR, CDR2 FQNEAQ (reference sequence). CDR3 sequence reads: CASSLAGDYGYTF. The CDR3 DNA sequence: TGTGCCAGCAGCTTAGCAGGAGACTATGGCTACACCTTC.

The J gene is TRBJ2-1, the V gene TRBV15; 12 bases are a match to TRBD2. Per the germline V gene, CDR1 is LNHNV and CDR2 is YYDKDF (reference sequence). Trimming cost V 3 bases and J 7 bases; bases outside gene matches: 4. The CDR3 spans 15 residues. The CDR3 DNA reads TGTGCCACCAGCAGTAAAACTAGCGGGGGGAATGAGCAGTTCTTC. Its protein product is CATSSKTSGGNEQFF. Looking up the rest from reference TRBV15 and TRBJ2-1 gives the full variable domain: DAMVIQNPRYQVTQFGKPVTLSCSQTLNHNVMYWYQQKSSQAPKLLFHYYDKDFNNEADTPDNFQSRRPNTSFCFLDIRSPGLGDTAMYLCATSSKTSGGNEQFFGPGTRLTVL.

The J gene is TRBJ1-3, the V gene TRBV13; 9 bases align to TRBD1. Germline CDR1 is PRHDT and CDR2 is FYEKMQ (reference sequence). The CDR3 spans 18 residues. With 4 bases clipped from V and 1 base from J, the junction kept 11 bases outside the gene matches. The CDR3 nucleotides read TGTGCCAGCAGCTCCGGTCCGGGACAGGGTGTATCTGGAAACACCATATATTTT. It specifies CASSSGPGQGVSGNTIYF.

The chain employs TRBV2 and TRBJ1-1; no clear D. V lost 4 bases and J lost 10, with 16 bases in between. This CDR3 has 13 amino acids. CDR1 and CDR2 from the germline V gene are SNHLY and FYNNEI. In DNA, the CDR3 is TGTGCCAGCAGTGTTACATTTCTGGCAACAGCTTTCTTT. It translates to CASSVTFLATAFF.

The chain links TRBV2 to TRBJ2-5, with D perhaps matching TRBD2 (6 bases). The CDR3 sequence is 14 residues long. V dropped 5 bases and J dropped 5 bases, with 15 bases sitting between them. Germline CDR1 SNHLY, CDR2 FYNNEI. In DNA, the CDR3 is TGTGCCAGCAGTCTCTCCGGGACTTTGGAGACCCAGTACTTC. This codes for CASSLSGTLETQYF.

This rearrangement joins TRBV6-1 to TRBJ2-2, with 7 bases matching TRBD1. J gave up 9 bases and V 3 bases, and 16 bases lay outside the gene matches. Germline V lookup: CDR1 MNHNS, CDR2 SASEGT. The CDR3 has 17 amino acids. CDR3 DNA: TGTGCCAGCAGTGACCCCGGGACAGCCAAGGTCGTCCGGGAGCTGTTTTTT. It encodes CASSDPGTAKVVRELFF.

The CDR3 nucleotides read TGTGCTAGTGGTGACGGACAGCCGAGGAAGGACATTCAGTACTTC. Its protein is CASGDGQPRKDIQYF. V usage is TRBV12-5 and J usage is TRBJ2-4, with D possibly matching TRBD1 (6 bases). Germline V gene sequence: CDR1 LGHNT, CDR2 FRNRAP. Between the trimmed V and J ends, which lost 5 bases and 8 bases, there was a span of 19 bases. This CDR3 has 15 residues.

This clone was detected only once. The chain has TRBV29-1 and TRBJ2-2; D remains ambiguous. Trimming cost V 1 base and J 0 bases, with 6 bases left between them. Germline V CDR1 and CDR2: SQVTM, ANQGSEA. This CDR3 region has 14 residues. CDR3 sequence: CSVEGPTNTGELFF. For the CDR3, the DNA is TGCAGCGTTGAAGGCCCTACGAACACCGGGGAGCTGTTTTTT.

The count of this clone is one. The chain uses TRBV18 and TRBJ1-2; weak D call: TRBD1 (5 bases). V lost 3 bases and J lost 6, with 8 bases in between. The CDR3 sequence is 12 residues long. Looked up from germline, CDR1 is KGHSH and CDR2 is LQKENI. The CDR3 protein is CASSPGGHGYTF. CDR3 DNA sequence: TGTGCCAGCTCACCGGGGGGTCATGGCTACACCTTC.

The chain employs TRBV27 and TRBJ1-6, with D maybe TRBD1 (5 bases). Germline CDR1 reads MNHEY; CDR2 reads SMNVEV (reference sequence). Deletions cut 5 bases from V and 7 bases from J, with 15 bases between. This CDR3 contains 15 residues. In nucleotides, the CDR3 is TGTGCCAGCAGTAATATGGGGGGGGGAAATTCACCCCTCCACTTT. Amino acid sequence: CASSNMGGGNSPLHF.

Concerning this clone: This specimen includes other DNA sequences encoding the same CDR3. The CDR3 loop reads CASSLEQGRNQPQHF. CDR3 nucleotides: TGTGCCAGCAGCTTAGAACAGGGGCGGAATCAGCCCCAGCATTTT. The chain combines TRBV7-2 with TRBJ1-5; 7 bases are shared with TRBD1. Germline V gives CDR1 SGHTA, CDR2 FQGNSA. The V and J ends lost 1 base and 4 bases, in that order; junction bases with no gene match: 4. This CDR3 is 15 amino acids long.

The genes are TRBV6-7 and TRBJ2-1; D gene uncertain. TRBV6-7 is filed as an ORF, its function uncertain. Trimming removed 0 bases at V and 0 bases at J, with 12 bases between. CDR3 size: 17 residues. The CDR3 loop is CASSYSVGPSSYNEQFF. DNA of the CDR3: TGTGCCAGCAGTTACTCCGTCGGTCCGAGCTCCTACAATGAGCAGTTCTTC.

On this clone: Its ends do not fully match the called genes, so a read error is possible. The CDR3 bases are TGTGCCAGCAGCTTTAGTTTTCAGGATCCGGACTTC. This gives the protein CASSFSFQDPDF. This chain connects TRBV7-9 to TRBJ2-7; D call uncertain. CDR3 length: 12 amino acids. CDR1 and CDR2 from the germline V gene are SEHNR and FQNEAQ (reference sequence).

J is TRBJ2-2 and V is TRBV21-1; no check of the table's D call, TRBD2, against the DNA was made. TRBV21-1 is assigned pseudogene status. The CDR3 has 15 amino acids. CDR3 in DNA: TGTGCCAGCACCTCGACTGACGCGAACACCGGGGAGCTGTTTTTT. Its translation is CASTSTDANTGELFF.

Details on this clone: Sequence at one end of the junction differs from germline and may be a read error. The gene calls are TRBV5-4 and TRBJ1-1; 7 nucleotides agree with TRBD1. The CDR3 contains 13 residues. Germline lookup yields CDR1 SGHNT and CDR2 YYREEE (reference sequence). The CDR3 loop is CASTSGGGRGVLF. The CDR3, as DNA: TGTGCCAGCACCTCCGGAGGGGGCAGGGGCGTTCTTTTT.

The chain has TRBV1 and TRBJ2-3; TRBD1, the table's D call, was not compared with the DNA. TRBV1 is flagged as a pseudogene. The CDR3 is made up of 16 amino acids. The CDR3 is CTSSGARTGFTDTQYF. The CDR3 region has the DNA TGCACCAGCAGCGGGGCGAGGACAGGATTCACAGATACGCAGTATTTT.

This clone was recorded once. The chain joins TRBV19 to TRBJ1-5; 10 bases fit TRBD1. V shed 5 bases and J 5 bases; nucleotides not matched to a gene: 6. Germline V gene data show CDR1 as LNHDA and CDR2 as SQIVND (reference sequence). The CDR3 is 15 residues long. CDR3 coding DNA: TGTGCCAGTAGTGTCGGACAGGGGGGGTATCAGCCCCAGCATTTT. Protein: CASSVGQGGYQPQHF.

Only one count was recorded for this clone. The chain has TRBV11-2 and TRBJ2-5; 9 bases line up with TRBD2. CDR1 and CDR2 from the germline V gene are SGHAT and FQNNGV. This CDR3 comprises 18 residues. V shed 5 bases, J shed 4 bases, and the junction held 17 bases outside the gene matches. The CDR3 region is CASSIGGGGGASSETQYF. The CDR3 DNA reads TGTGCCAGCAGCATAGGGGGTGGCGGGGGGGCTTCATCAGAGACCCAGTACTTC.